This entry features one TCR beta chain sequence. Its specificity is not known. One junction end disagrees with the germline gene, perhaps due to a read error. Described treatment: approximately 11-day PBMC culture with coronavirus spike peptide pools or control peptides (ViraFEST assay). ViraFEST sequenced TCRs after peptide-pool expansion of antigen-specific T cells. The CDR3 contains 16 residues. Germline V gene sequence: CDR1 SGHTA, CDR2 FQGNSA. This entry belongs to a study of vaccination and CD4 T cells after COVID-19. Study at large: Convalescent donors were composed of six males and four females, of whom two were Hispanic. At a median about 91 days (range 35 to 161) after diagnosis, post-COVID samples were drawn.

Sequence data for DNA of cultured CD4+ T cells were generated by the Oncomine TCR Beta short-read assay. TCRdb re-derived calls from the PCR reads in MiXCR, one entry per CDR3 protein. The top ten hold 4.5% to 7% of the sample, which has under 20,000 distinct CDR3 sequences, 70% seen once. The rearrangement links TRBV7-2 to TRBJ1-5; D unresolved. This sequence originates from a human donor who had recovered from COVID-19. The sequencing input was CD4+ T cells from blood, cultured in vitro. The CDR3 protein is CASSQEYRGNNQPQHF. Here the CDR3 DNA reads TGCGCCAGCAGCCAAGAGTACCGGGGTAACAATCAGCCCCAGCATTTT.